Sequencing of this T cell receptor beta chain was carried out in a study of cytomegalovirus exposure and HLA in healthy donors. Study-wide points: CMV serostatus was the only immune exposure information that was available. Specificity for CMV antigens was confirmed in vitro for three of the CMV-associated chains.

As for the donors, each was a healthy bone marrow donor. This CDR3 spans 14 amino acids. J lost 3 bases, V lost 4 bases, and 5 bases had no gene match. CDR1 is SQVTM and CDR2 is ANQGSEA in the germline V gene. PCR amplification relied on 60 Vbeta primers (plus 13 Jbeta primers). Sequencing was performed with immunoSEQ multiplex PCR; in TCRdb, only in-frame clones are kept and a portion is missing. The sample lists more than 110,000 clones, 70% to 75% occurring once. This clone was picked up a small number of times. Antigen unknown. Sequenced input: PBMCs. The chain recombines TRBV29-1 with TRBJ2-1, with TRBD2 identical over 8 bases. The sequence was obtained from a human donor in good health. The CDR3: CSVGGGRFYNEQFF. CDR3 sequence (DNA): TGCAGCGTTGGTGGCGGGAGGTTCTACAATGAGCAGTTCTTC.